A single sample is the source of the 16 T cell receptor beta chains below, sequenced in a study of blood T cell repertoires in COVID-19. Data came from immunoSEQ multiplex PCR; TCRdb stores just in-frame clones and leaves some out. The table lists around 100,000 clones, 84% of them singletons. The sample taken for sequencing was peripheral blood. Receptor source: a man aged 60-69 years with acute or convalescent COVID-19.

The gene calls are TRBV6-6 and TRBJ1-2; D is undetermined. This CDR3 contains 15 residues. Per the germline V gene, CDR1 is MNHNY and CDR2 is SVGAGI (reference sequence). The V gene lost 7 bases and the J gene lost 1 base, with 16 bases spanning the gap. The CDR3 is CASNRGSVFNYGYTF. The CDR3 DNA is TGTGCCAGCAACCGAGGGAGCGTGTTTAACTATGGCTACACCTTC.

This chain links TRBV5-8 with TRBJ1-1; no definite D call. Germline V CDR1 and CDR2: SGHTS, YDEGEE. The CDR3 has 15 amino acids. The V end lost 4 bases, the J end lost 3 bases, and 16 bases lay between the germline ends. The CDR3 sequence: CASSRGTARDTEAFF. The CDR3 nucleotides read TGTGCCAGCAGCCGGGGTACGGCGAGGGACACTGAAGCTTTCTTT.

The rearrangement joins TRBV9 to TRBJ1-1; D not certain. This CDR3 is 15 amino acids long. With 4 bases removed from V and 5 bases from J, the gap between germline ends came to 18 bases. Germline V gives CDR1 SGDLS, CDR2 YYNGEE. In DNA, the CDR3 is TGTGCCAGCAGCTCTCCTTCCGGGGTGGAAACTGAAGCTTTCTTT. Its protein product is CASSSPSGVETEAFF.

This chain connects TRBV10-1 to TRBJ2-7, with TRBD2 as a possible D gene (6 bases). Germline lookup yields CDR1 WNHNN and CDR2 SYGVQD (reference sequence). V was cut by 0 bases and J by 6 bases, with 15 bases left in between. The CDR3 is made up of 15 amino acids. The CDR3 DNA is TGCGCCAGCAGTGAGTCATGGCGGGGTATGGGCGAGCAGTACTTC. Its translation is CASSESWRGMGEQYF.

V gene TRBV28 combines with J gene TRBJ1-2, with a weak D call TRBD1 (6 bases). This CDR3 region has 12 residues. V was trimmed by 10 bases and J by 8 bases, leaving 17 bases between them. Germline V gene data show CDR1 as MDHEN and CDR2 as SYDVKM. CDR3 in DNA: TGTGCCACCGAAGTACAGGGTTTCGGCTACACCTTC. Encoded protein: CATEVQGFGYTF.

The chain couples TRBV19 to TRBJ1-5; unclear D gene. Trimming shortened V by 4 bases and J by 5 bases, and 9 bases separated the two germline ends. The CDR3 contains 13 residues. The V gene's germline CDR1 is LNHDA and CDR2 SQIVND (reference sequence). The CDR3 here is CASSTKDYQPQHF. The CDR3 region has the DNA TGTGCCAGTAGTACCAAGGACTATCAGCCCCAGCATTTT.

This sequence joins TRBV2 and TRBJ2-7; D is possibly TRBD1 (5 bases). Germline loops: CDR1 SNHLY, CDR2 FYNNEI. V was cut by 6 bases and J by 0 bases, with 12 bases left in between. This CDR3 spans 14 amino acids. In nucleotides, the CDR3 is TGTGCCAGCAGGGTGACAGAAAGCTCCTACGAGCAGTACTTC. Translating gives CASRVTESSYEQYF.

This chain joins TRBV7-9 and TRBJ2-5, with no clear D. Looked up from germline, CDR1 is SEHNR and CDR2 is FQNEAQ (reference sequence). Between the trimmed V and J ends, which lost 1 base and 2 bases, there was a span of 5 bases. The CDR3 is 13 residues long. The CDR3 is CASSLVEQETQYF. CDR3 coding DNA: TGTGCCAGCAGCTTAGTGGAGCAAGAGACCCAGTACTTC.

This clone appeared a few times. This sequence joins TRBV6-6 and TRBJ2-2; tentatively, D is TRBD1 (6 bases). The CDR3 has 16 amino acids. With 7 bases removed from V and 5 bases from J, the gap between germline ends came to 20 bases. Germline loops: CDR1 MNHNY, CDR2 SVGAGI (reference sequence). Here the CDR3 DNA reads TGTGCCAGCACCCCCACAGGGAGCATCGGAACCGGGGAGCTGTTTTTT. It specifies CASTPTGSIGTGELFF.

The chain uses TRBV23-1 and TRBJ1-5; D perhaps matches TRBD1 (5 bases). TRBV23-1 carries the ORF label, with uncertain function. CDR3 size: 11 residues. V lost 6 bases to trimming and J lost 16 bases, with 16 bases between them. In DNA, the CDR3 is TGCGCCAGCAGCCCAAACAGGATTCTACATTTT. The encoded protein is CASSPNRILHF.

This chain uses TRBV5-1 with TRBJ1-1; D is unclear. The CDR3 covers 14 residues. Per the germline V gene, CDR1 is SGHRS and CDR2 is YFSETQ. With 2 bases removed from V and 3 bases from J, the gap between germline ends came to 11 bases. CDR3 DNA sequence: TGCGCCAGCAGCTTCTCCAGATCCCACACTGAAGCTTTCTTT. Translation: CASSFSRSHTEAFF.

This clone was observed once. V is TRBV29-1 and J is TRBJ1-1, with 8 nucleotides matching TRBD1. CDR1 SQVTM and CDR2 ANQGSEA come from the germline V gene. The J segment lost 3 bases and the V segment lost 6 bases, leaving 9 bases of the junction unmatched. The CDR3 has 14 amino acids. CDR3 protein: CSVAPQGADTEAFF. CDR3 bases: TGCAGCGTGGCCCCGCAGGGGGCGGACACTGAAGCTTTCTTT.

V usage is TRBV2 and J usage is TRBJ1-5; 7 nucleotides align to TRBD1. CDR3 length equals 14 residues. J lost 2 bases, V lost 5 bases, and 3 bases had no gene match. Per germline, CDR1 SNHLY and CDR2 FYNNEI. This CDR3 reads CASSLTGRNQPQHF. CDR3 sequence (DNA): TGTGCCAGCAGTTTGACAGGGCGCAATCAGCCCCAGCATTTT.

This clone was recorded once. The chain has TRBV5-1 and TRBJ2-5, with D possibly matching TRBD2 (7 bases). The length of the CDR3 is 13 residues. Looked up from germline, CDR1 is SGHRS and CDR2 is YFSETQ. Trimming cost V 1 base and J 5 bases, with 9 bases left between them. In DNA form, the CDR3 reads TGCGCCAGCAGCTTGCGGGGGGCGGAGACCCAGTACTTC. Protein: CASSLRGAETQYF.

The sample holds a few counts of this clone. J is TRBJ1-6 and V is TRBV6-5, with D tentatively TRBD1 (5 bases). CDR1 and CDR2 (germline): MNHEY, SVGAGI. V lost 2 bases to trimming and J lost 7 bases, with 12 bases between them. The CDR3 has 15 amino acids. CDR3 in amino acids: CASSYDDRHNSPLHF. CDR3 nucleotide sequence: TGTGCCAGCAGTTACGATGACAGACACAATTCACCCCTCCACTTT.

This chain uses TRBV5-1 with TRBJ1-2; D is uncertain. The CDR3 sequence is 14 residues long. Per germline, CDR1 SGHRS and CDR2 YFSETQ. V lost 0 bases, J lost 4 bases, and 10 bases lay in between. The CDR3 DNA reads as TGCGCCAGCAGCTTGGGACAATTGGTCTATGGCTACACCTTC. Its protein is CASSLGQLVYGYTF.